The 9 T cell receptor delta chains listed next were all sequenced from one sample in a study of delta chains in infants with herpesvirus infections. PBMC RNA was reverse transcribed using gamma-chain- and delta-chain-specific primers. TCRdb reprocessed the RT-PCR reads using CATT. The data contain about 360 delta-chain clones, 65% of them singletons. The material was peripheral blood, obtained at time point 2 of longitudinal follow-up. These receptors were collected from a human donor who was a Ugandan infant, either HIV-exposed or HIV-unexposed (not recorded which).

This clone was found a few times. This likely reflects a read error, since a far larger clone is one base away. The chain is built from TRDV1 and TRDJ1; maybe TRDD2 (7 bases). This CDR3 comprises 19 residues. CDR1 TSWWSYY and CDR2 QGS come from the germline V gene. The CDR3 DNA sequence: TGTGCTCTTGGGGACATTTTCCTACTCGGGTGGGGGGACACCGGTAAACTCATCTTT. The encoded protein is CALGDIFLLGWGDTGKLIF.

For this clone: TCRdb pairs this DNA with a much larger clone's protein that differs at residue 6, likely a read error; the protein shown was translated from the DNA. The chain combines TRAV38-2/DV8 with TRDJ2; TRDD3 matches at 8 bases. Looked up from germline, CDR1 is TSESDYY and CDR2 is QEAYKQQN. V shed 1 base, J shed 0 bases, and the junction held 32 bases outside the gene matches. This CDR3 has 26 amino acids. In nucleotides, the CDR3 is TGTGCTTATAGGAGCATCGGGTTTTCCCGCAGATGTACTGGGGGTCATAATTACCCTTTGACAGCACAACTCTTCTTT. This translates into CAYRSIGFSRRCTGGHNYPLTAQLFF.

This clone was picked up one time. The protein in TCRdb stems from a much larger clone and differs at residue 8 from this DNA's translation, likely a read error; here the protein is translated from the DNA. The chain uses TRDV1 and TRDJ1; D uncertain. V lost 3 bases and J 8 bases, leaving 19 bases between the germline ends. Per germline, CDR1 TSWWSYY and CDR2 QGS. CDR3 length: 15 amino acids. The DNA for the CDR3 is TGTGCTCTTGGGGACCCCGCCCTCCTCCTCTTGAAACTCATCTTT. Its protein is CALGDPALLLLKLIF.

Concerning this clone itself: It differs at one base from a far larger clone, so likely a read error. This chain links TRDV1 with TRDJ1, with 7 bases lining up with TRDD2. Trimming removed 2 bases from V and 8 bases from J; junction bases left unmatched: 20. The CDR3 is 18 residues long. Germline V lookup: CDR1 TSWWSYY, CDR2 QGS. The CDR3 coding sequence is TGTGCTCTTGGGGAAGGGGTGGCCTTCCTGTTGGGGTTTGCAAAACTCATCTTT. This translates into CALGEGVAFLLGFAKLIF.

As for this clone: TCRdb lists the protein of a much larger clone for this DNA, which differs at residue 7, so this is likely a read error; the protein given here is translated from the DNA itself. The CDR3, as DNA: TGTGCTCTTGGGGACCCCACCTTCCTCCTCTTGAAACTCATCTTT. Its protein is CALGDPTFLLLKLIF. The rearrangement links TRDV1 to TRDJ1, with 7 bases aligning to TRDD2. Looked up from germline, CDR1 is TSWWSYY and CDR2 is QGS. The ends lost 3 bases at V and 8 bases at J; junction bases unmatched: 12. There are 15 residues in the CDR3.

Concerning this clone: The protein that TCRdb holds for this DNA derives from a much larger clone and differs from the translated DNA at residue 4, which likely indicates a read error; the protein shown here is translated from the DNA. This chain connects TRDV1 to TRDJ1, with a possible D match to TRDD2 (7 bases). Germline CDR1 and CDR2: TSWWSYY and QGS. The length of the CDR3 is 19 residues. V lost 7 bases and J 0 bases, leaving 27 bases between the germline ends. The DNA for the CDR3 is TGTGCTCTTGAGGACATTTTCCTACTCGGGTGGGGGGACACCGATAAACTCATCTTT. It encodes CALEDIFLLGWGDTDKLIF.

Details on this clone: The protein TCRdb lists belongs to a much larger clone and differs from this DNA's translation at residue 7, which points to a read error; the protein shown is made from the DNA. The chain recombines TRDV1 with TRDJ1; 11 positions match TRDD3. V lost 1 base and J lost 3; bases outside the gene matches: 16. This CDR3 is built from 20 residues. Germline V lookup: CDR1 TSWWSYY, CDR2 QGS. The CDR3 is CALGEQCIRYWGIIADKLIF. Written as DNA, the CDR3 is TGTGCTCTTGGGGAACAGTGTATCCGCTACTGGGGGATAATTGCCGATAAACTCATCTTT.

Details on this clone: TCRdb assigns this DNA the protein of a much larger clone, which departs from its translation at residues 8 and 10; this likely reflects a read error, and the protein shown comes from translating the DNA. The V and J genes are TRDV1 and TRDJ1; D is undetermined. From germline, CDR1 is TSWWSYY and CDR2 QGS. The CDR3 loop spans 12 amino acids. The V and J ends lost 2 bases and 14 bases respectively, with 15 bases between them. DNA of the CDR3: TGTGCTCTTGGGGAAGGGCAAAGTCTCAATATCTTT. Amino acids: CALGEGQSLNIF.

On this clone itself: A far more abundant clone sits one base away, making this likely a read error. Other DNA sequences in the same sample also yield this CDR3. V and J are TRDV1 and TRDJ3, with TRDD3 identical over 11 bases. The V gene's germline CDR1 is TSWWSYY and CDR2 QGS. This CDR3 has 21 amino acids. CDR3 residues: CALGGRTGGYRRTWDTRQMFF. The CDR3 region has the DNA TGTGCCCTTGGGGGGCGAACTGGGGGATATCGGAGGACCTGGGACACCCGACAGATGTTTTTC.